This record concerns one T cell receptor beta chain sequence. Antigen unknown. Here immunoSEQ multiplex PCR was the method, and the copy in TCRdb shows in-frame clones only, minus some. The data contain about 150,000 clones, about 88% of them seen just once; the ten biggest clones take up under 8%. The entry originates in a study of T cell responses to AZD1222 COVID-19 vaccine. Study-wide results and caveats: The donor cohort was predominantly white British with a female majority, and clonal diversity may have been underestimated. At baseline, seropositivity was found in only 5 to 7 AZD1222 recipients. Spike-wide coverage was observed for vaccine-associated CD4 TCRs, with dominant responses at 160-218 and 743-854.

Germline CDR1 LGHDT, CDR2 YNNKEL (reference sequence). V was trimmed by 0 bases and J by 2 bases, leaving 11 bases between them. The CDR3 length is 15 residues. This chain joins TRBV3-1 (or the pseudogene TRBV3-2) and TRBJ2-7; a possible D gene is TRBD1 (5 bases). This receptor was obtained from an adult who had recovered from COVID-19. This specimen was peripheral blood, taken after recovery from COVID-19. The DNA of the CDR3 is TGTGCCAGCAGCCAAGATCCCAGGGTCACCTACGAGCAGTACTTC. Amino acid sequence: CASSQDPRVTYEQYF.